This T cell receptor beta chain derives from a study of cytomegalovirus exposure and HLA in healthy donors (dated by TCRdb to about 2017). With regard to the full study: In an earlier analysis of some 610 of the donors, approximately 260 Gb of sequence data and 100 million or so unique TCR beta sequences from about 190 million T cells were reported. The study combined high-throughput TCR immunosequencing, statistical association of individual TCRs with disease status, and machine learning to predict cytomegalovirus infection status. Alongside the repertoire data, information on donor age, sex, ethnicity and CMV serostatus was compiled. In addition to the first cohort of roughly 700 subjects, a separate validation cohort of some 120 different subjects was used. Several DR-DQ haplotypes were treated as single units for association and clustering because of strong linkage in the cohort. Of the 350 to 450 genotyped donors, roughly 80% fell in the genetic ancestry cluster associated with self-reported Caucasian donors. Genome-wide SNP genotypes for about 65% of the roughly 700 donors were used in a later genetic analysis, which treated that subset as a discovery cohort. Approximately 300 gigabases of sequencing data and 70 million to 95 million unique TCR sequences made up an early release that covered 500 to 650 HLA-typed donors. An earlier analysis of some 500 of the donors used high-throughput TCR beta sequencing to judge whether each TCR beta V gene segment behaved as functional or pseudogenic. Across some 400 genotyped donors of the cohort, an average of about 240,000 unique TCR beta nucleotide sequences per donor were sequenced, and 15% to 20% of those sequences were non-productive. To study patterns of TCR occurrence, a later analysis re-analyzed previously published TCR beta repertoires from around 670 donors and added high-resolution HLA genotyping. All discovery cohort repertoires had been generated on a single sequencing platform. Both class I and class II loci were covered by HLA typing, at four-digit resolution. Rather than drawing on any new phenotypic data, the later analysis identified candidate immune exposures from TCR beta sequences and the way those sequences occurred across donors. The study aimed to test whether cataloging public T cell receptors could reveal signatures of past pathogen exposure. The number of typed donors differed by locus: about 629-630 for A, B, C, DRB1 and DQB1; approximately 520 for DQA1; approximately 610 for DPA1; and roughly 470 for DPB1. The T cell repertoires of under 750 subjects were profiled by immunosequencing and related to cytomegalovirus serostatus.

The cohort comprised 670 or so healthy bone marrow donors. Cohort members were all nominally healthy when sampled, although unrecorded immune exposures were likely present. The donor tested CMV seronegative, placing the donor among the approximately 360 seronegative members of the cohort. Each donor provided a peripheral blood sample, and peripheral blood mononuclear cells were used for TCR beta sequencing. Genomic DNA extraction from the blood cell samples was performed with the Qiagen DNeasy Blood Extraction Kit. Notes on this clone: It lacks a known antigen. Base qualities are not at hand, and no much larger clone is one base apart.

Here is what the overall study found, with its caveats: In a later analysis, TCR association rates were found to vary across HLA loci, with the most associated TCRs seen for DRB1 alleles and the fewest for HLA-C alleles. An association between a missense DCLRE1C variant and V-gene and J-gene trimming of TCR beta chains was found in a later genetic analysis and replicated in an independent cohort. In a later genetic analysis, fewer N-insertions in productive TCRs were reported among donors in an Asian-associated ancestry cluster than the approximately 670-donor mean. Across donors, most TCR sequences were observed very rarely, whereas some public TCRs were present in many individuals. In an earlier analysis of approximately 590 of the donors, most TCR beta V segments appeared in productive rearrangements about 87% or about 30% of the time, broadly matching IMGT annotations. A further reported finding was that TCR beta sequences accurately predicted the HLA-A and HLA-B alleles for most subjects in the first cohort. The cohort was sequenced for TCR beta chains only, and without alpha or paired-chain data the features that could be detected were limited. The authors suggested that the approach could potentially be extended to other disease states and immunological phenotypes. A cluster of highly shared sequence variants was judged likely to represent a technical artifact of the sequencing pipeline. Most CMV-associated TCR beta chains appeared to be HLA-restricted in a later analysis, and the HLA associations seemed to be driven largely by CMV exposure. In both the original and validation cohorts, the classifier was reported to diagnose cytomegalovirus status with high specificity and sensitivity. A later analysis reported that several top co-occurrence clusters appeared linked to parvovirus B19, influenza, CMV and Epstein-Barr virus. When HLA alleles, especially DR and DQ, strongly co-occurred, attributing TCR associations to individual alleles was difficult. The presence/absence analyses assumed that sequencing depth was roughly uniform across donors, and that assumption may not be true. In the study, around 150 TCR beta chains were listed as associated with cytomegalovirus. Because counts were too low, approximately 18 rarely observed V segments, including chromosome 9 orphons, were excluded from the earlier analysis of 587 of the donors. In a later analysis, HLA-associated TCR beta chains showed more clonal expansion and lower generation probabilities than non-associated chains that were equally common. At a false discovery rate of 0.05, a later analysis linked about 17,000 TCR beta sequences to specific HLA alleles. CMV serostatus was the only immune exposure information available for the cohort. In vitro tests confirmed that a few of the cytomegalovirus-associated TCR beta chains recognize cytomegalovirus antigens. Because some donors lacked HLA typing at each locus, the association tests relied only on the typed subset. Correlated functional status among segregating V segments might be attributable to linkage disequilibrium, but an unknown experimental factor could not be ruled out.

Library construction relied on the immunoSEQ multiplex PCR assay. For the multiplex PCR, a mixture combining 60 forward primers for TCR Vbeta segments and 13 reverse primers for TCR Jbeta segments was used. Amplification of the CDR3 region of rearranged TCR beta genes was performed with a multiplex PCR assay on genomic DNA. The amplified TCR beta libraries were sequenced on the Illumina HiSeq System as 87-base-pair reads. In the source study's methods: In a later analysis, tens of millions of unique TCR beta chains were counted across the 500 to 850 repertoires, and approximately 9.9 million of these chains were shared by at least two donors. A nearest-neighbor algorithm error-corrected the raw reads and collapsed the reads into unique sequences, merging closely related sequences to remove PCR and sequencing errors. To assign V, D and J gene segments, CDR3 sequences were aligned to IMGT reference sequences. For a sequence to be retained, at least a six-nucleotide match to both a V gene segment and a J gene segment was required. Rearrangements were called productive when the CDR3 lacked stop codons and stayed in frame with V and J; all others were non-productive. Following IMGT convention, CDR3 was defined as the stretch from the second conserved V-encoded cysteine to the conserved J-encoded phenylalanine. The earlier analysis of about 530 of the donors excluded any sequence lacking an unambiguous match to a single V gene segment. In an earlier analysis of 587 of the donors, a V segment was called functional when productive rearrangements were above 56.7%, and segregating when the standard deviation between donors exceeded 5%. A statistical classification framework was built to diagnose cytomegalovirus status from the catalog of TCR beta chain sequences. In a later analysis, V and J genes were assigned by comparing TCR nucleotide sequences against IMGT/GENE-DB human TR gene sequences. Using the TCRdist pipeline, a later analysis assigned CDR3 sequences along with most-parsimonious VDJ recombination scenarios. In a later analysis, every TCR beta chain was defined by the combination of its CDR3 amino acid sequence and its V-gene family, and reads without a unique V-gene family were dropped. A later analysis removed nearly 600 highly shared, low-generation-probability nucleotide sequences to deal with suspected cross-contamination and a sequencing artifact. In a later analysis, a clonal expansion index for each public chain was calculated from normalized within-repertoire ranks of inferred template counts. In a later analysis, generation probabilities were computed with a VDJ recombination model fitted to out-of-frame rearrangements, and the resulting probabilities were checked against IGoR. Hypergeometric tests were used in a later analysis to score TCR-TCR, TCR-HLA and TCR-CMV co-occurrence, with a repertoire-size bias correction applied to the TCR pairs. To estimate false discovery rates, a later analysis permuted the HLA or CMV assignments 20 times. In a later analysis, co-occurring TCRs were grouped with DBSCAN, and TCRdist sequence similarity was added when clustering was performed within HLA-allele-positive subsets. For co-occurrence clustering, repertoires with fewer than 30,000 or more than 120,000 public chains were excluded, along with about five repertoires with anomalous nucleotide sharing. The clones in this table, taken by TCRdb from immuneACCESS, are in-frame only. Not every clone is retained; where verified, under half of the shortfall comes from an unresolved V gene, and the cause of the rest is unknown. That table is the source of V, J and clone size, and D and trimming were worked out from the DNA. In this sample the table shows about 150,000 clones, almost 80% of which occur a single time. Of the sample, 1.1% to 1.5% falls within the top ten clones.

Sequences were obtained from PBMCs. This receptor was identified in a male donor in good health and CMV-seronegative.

The CDR3 in this case is CASSLYSGGNTEAFF. The nucleotides are TGTGCCAGCAGCTTGTATTCAGGGGGAAACACTGAAGCTTTCTTT. This chain is built from TRBV7-9 and TRBJ1-1, and 7 junctional nucleotides match TRBD1. CDR1 and CDR2 were assigned from the germline V gene (reference sequence) as SEHNR and FQNEAQ. Trimming leaves V shorter by 3 bases and J shorter by 2 bases, with the junction holding 6 bases beyond the gene matches. Reading from cysteine to phenylalanine, the CDR3 counts 15 amino acids. The DNA shown is the 45-base CDR3, in frame from base 1.